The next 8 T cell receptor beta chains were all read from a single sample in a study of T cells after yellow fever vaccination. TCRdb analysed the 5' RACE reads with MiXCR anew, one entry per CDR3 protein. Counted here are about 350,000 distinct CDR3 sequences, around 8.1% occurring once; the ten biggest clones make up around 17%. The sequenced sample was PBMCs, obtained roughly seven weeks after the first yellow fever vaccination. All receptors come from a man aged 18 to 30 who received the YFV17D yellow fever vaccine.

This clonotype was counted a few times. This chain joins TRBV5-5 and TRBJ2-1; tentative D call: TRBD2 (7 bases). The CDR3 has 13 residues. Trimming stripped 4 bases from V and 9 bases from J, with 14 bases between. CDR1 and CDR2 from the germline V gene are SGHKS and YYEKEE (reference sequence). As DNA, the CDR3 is TGTGCCAGCAGCCCGGGGGGCCTGAGTGAGCAGTTCTTC. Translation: CASSPGGLSEQFF. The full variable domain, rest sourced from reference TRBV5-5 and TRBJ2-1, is DAGVTQSPTHLIKTRGQQVTLRCSPISGHKSVSWYQQVLGQGPQFIFQYYEKEERGRGNFPDRFSARQFPNYSSELNVNALLLGDSALYLCASSPGGLSEQFFGPGTRLTVL.

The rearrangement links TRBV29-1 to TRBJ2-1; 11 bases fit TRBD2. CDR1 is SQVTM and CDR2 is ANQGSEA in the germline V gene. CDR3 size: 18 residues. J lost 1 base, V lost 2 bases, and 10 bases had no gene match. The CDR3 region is CSVEPLAGGPGSYNEQFF. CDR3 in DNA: TGCAGCGTTGAACCCCTAGCGGGGGGTCCAGGATCCTACAATGAGCAGTTCTTC.

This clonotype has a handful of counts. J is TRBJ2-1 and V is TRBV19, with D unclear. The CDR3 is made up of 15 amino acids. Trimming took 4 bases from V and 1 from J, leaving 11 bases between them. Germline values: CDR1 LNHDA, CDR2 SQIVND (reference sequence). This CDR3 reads CASSSGRGSYNEQFF. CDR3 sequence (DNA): TGTGCCAGTAGTAGCGGTAGAGGATCCTACAATGAGCAGTTCTTC.

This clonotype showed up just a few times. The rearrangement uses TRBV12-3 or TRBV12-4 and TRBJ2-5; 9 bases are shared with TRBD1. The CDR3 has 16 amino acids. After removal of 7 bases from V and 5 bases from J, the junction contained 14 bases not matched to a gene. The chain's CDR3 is CASKAKRGQGRETQYF. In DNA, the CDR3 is TGTGCCAGCAAGGCAAAGAGGGGACAGGGTAGGGAGACCCAGTACTTC.

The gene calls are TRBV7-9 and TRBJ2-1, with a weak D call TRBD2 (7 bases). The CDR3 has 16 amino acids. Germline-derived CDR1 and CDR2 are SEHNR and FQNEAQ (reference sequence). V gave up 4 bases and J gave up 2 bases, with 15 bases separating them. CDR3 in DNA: TGTGCCAGCAGCTACCCCGGGGGGCCCACCTACAATGAGCAGTTCTTC. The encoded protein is CASSYPGGPTYNEQFF.

In nucleotides, the CDR3 is TGTGCCAGCAGCCAGCCTAGCAGCAATGAGCAGTTCTTC. This codes for CASSQPSSNEQFF. The gene calls are TRBV7-9 and TRBJ2-1, with D possibly being TRBD2 (5 bases). The CDR3 runs 13 residues. Trimming cost V 5 bases and J 6 bases, with 11 bases left between them. CDR1 is SEHNR, CDR2 FQNEAQ, per germline (reference sequence).

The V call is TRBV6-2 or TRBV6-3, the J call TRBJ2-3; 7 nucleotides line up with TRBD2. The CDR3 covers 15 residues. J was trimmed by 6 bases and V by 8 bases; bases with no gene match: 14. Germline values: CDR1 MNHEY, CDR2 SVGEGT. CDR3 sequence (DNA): TGTGCCAGCGGTATGGCGGGGGTCGCTGGGGATACGCAGTATTTT. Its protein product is CASGMAGVAGDTQYF.

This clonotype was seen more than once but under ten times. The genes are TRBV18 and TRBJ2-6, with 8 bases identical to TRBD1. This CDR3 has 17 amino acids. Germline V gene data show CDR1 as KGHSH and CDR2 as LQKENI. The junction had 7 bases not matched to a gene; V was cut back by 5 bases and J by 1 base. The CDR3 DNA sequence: TGTGCCAGCTCATTGACAGGGGACTCGTCTGGGGCCAACGTCCTGACTTTC. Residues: CASSLTGDSSGANVLTF.